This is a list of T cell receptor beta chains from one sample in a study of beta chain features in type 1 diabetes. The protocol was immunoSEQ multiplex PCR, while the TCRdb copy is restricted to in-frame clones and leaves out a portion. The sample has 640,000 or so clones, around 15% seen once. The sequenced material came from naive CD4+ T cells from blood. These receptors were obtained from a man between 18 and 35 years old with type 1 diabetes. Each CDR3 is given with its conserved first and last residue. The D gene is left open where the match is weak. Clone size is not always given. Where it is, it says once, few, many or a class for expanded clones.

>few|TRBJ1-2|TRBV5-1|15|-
CASSSLGAGSYGYTF
TGCGCCAGCAGCTCGTTGGGTGCGGGTTCCTATGGCTACACCTTC
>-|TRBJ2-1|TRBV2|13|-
CASRPEGLSEQFF
TGTGCCAGCAGACCCGAGGGGCTTTCGGAGCAGTTCTTC
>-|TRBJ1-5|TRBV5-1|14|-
CASSLGGDNQPQHF
TGCGCCAGCAGCTTGGGTGGCGATAATCAGCCCCAGCATTTT
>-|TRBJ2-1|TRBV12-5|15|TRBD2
CASGAPGGLDNEQFF
TGTGCTAGTGGTGCGCCGGGGGGGCTCGACAATGAGCAGTTCTTC
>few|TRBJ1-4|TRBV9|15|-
CASSVGGQPNEKLFF
TGTGCCAGCAGCGTAGGGGGCCAGCCCAATGAAAAACTGTTTTTT
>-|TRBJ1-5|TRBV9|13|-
CASSVGWGQPQHF
TGTGCCAGCAGCGTAGGATGGGGTCAGCCCCAGCATTTT
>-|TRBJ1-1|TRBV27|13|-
CASSLRGNTEAFF
TGTGCCAGCAGTTTACGGGGTAACACTGAAGCTTTCTTT
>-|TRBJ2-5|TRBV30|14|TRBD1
CAWRAGTVEPEPYF
TGTGCCTGGAGGGCCGGGACAGTCGAACCGGAACCGTACTTC
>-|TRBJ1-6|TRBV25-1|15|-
CASSEGAGHNSPFHF
TGTGCCAGCAGTGAGGGGGCAGGGCATAATTCACCCTTCCACTTT
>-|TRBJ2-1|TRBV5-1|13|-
CASSFQGSDEQFF
TGCGCCAGCAGCTTCCAGGGGTCGGATGAGCAGTTCTTC
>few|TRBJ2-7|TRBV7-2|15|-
CASSLASDSLYEQYF
TGTGCCAGCAGCTTAGCGAGCGACAGCTTATACGAGCAGTACTTC
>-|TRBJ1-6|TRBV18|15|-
CASSLGWGDNSPLHF
TGTGCCAGCTCACTAGGGTGGGGTGACAATTCACCCCTCCACTTT
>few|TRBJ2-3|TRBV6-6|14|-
CASSYGSSTDTQYF
TGTGCCAGCAGTTACGGTTCAAGCACAGATACGCAGTATTTT
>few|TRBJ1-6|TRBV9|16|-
CASSAAGTSGYSPLHF
TGTGCCAGCAGCGCAGCCGGGACATCGGGGTATTCACCCCTCCACTTT
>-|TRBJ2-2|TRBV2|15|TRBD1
CASNPGQGRGGELFF
TGTGCCAGCAACCCGGGACAGGGGAGAGGCGGGGAGCTGTTTTTT
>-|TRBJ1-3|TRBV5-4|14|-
CASSLGGSGNTIYF
TGTGCCAGCAGCTTAGGAGGCTCTGGAAACACCATATATTTT
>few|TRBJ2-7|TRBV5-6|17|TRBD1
CASSLVSGADRGREQYF
TGTGCCAGCAGCTTGGTATCGGGGGCCGACAGGGGGCGAGAGCAGTACTTC
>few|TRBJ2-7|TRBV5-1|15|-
CASSLEGVASTEQYF
TGCGCCAGCAGCTTGGAGGGGGTCGCCTCTACGGAGCAGTACTTC
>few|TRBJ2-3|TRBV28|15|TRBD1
CASSLVQGAADTQYF
TGTGCCAGCAGTTTGGTCCAGGGGGCCGCAGATACGCAGTATTTT
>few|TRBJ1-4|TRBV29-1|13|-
CSVQGSPGEKLFF
TGCAGCGTACAGGGTTCTCCGGGTGAAAAACTGTTTTTT
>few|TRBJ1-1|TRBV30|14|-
CAWSVLLSGAEAFF
TGTGCCTGGAGTGTTCTTTTGTCCGGGGCTGAAGCTTTCTTT
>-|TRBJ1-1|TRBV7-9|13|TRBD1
CASSFDRVSEAFF
TGTGCCAGCAGCTTTGACAGGGTTTCTGAAGCTTTCTTT
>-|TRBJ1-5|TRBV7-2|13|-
CASSLAPNQPQHF
TGTGCCAGCAGCTTAGCGCCCAATCAGCCCCAGCATTTT
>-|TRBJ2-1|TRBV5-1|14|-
CASSLTGIGNEQFF
TGCGCCAGCAGCTTAACAGGGATCGGCAATGAGCAGTTCTTC
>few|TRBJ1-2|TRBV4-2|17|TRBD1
CASSQDLSTGHGYGYTF
TGTGCCAGCAGCCAAGATCTGTCGACAGGGCACGGCTATGGCTACACCTTC
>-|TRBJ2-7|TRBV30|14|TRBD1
CASLGDRGVYEQYF
TGTGCCTCCTTGGGGGACAGGGGCGTCTACGAGCAGTACTTC
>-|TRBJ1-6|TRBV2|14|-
CASALQGRGSPLHF
TGTGCCAGCGCCCTACAGGGACGGGGTTCACCCCTCCACTTT
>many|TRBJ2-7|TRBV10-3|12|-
CAISEFQDEQYF
TGTGCCATCAGTGAGTTTCAGGACGAGCAGTACTTC
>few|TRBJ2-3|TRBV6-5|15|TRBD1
CASSSGQGVTDTQYF
TGTGCCAGCAGTTCGGGACAGGGGGTAACAGATACGCAGTATTTT
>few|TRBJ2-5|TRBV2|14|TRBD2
CASLAGGLGGTQYF
TGTGCCAGCTTAGCGGGGGGACTTGGAGGGACCCAGTACTTC
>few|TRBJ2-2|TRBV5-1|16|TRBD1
CASRTRDRGGPGELFF
TGCGCCAGCAGAACCCGGGACAGGGGTGGTCCCGGGGAGCTGTTTTTT
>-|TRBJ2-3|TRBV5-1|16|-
CASSLGPSSGTDTQYF
TGCGCCAGCAGCTTGGGCCCTAGCTCGGGCACAGATACGCAGTATTTT
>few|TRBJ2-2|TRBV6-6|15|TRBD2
CASSSHGGAAGELFF
TGTGCCAGCAGTTCGCACGGGGGGGCAGCTGGGGAGCTGTTTTTT
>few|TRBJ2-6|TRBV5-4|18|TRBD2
CASSLGSGGTSGANVLTF
TGTGCCAGCAGCTTGGGTAGCGGGGGGACGTCTGGGGCCAACGTCCTGACTTTC
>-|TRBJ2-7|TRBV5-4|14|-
CASRFAGSSYEQYF
TGTGCCAGCAGATTCGCAGGTTCCTCCTACGAGCAGTACTTC
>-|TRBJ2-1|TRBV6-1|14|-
CASSEKSRGNEQFF
TGTGCCAGCAGTGAAAAGTCGAGGGGCAATGAGCAGTTCTTC
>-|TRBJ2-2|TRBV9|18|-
CASSVTILGNANTGELFF
TGTGCCAGCAGCGTAACGATCTTGGGAAACGCGAACACCGGGGAGCTGTTTTTT
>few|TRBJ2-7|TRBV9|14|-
CASSNARGSDEQYF
TGTGCCAGCAGCAACGCCAGGGGCTCCGACGAGCAGTACTTC
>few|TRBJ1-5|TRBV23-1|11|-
CASSQFQPQHF
TGCGCCAGCAGTCAATTTCAGCCCCAGCATTTT
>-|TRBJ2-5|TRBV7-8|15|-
CASIPKWGIQETQYF
TGTGCCAGCATCCCAAAATGGGGGATCCAAGAGACCCAGTACTTC
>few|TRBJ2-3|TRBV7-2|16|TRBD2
CASSWTSGGGVDTQYF
TGTGCCAGCAGCTGGACTAGCGGGGGAGGGGTAGATACGCAGTATTTT
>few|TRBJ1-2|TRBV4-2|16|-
CASSQEKAPISYGYTF
TGTGCCAGCAGCCAAGAAAAGGCACCTATCAGCTATGGCTACACCTTC
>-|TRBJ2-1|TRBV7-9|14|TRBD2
CASSVRLAGDEQFF
TGTGCCAGCAGCGTTCGACTAGCTGGCGATGAGCAGTTCTTC
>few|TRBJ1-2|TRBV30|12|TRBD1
CACRTGPYGYTF
TGTGCCTGCCGGACAGGGCCCTATGGCTACACCTTC
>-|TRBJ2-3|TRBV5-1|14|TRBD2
CASSRAGGPDTQYF
TGCGCCAGCAGCCGGGCGGGGGGGCCCGATACGCAGTATTTT
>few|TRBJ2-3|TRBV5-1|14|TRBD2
CASSAGLGTDTQYF
TGCGCCAGCAGCGCTGGACTAGGAACAGATACGCAGTATTTT